The text below deals with one T cell receptor beta chain. Its antigen is not yet known. Compared with germline, one end of the junction differs, possibly owing to a read error. This specimen's time point label, interpreted: newly diagnosed GD, antithyroid drugs for less than 3 months. For both TCR sequencing and RNA sequencing, RNA was extracted from PBMCs in TRIzol. The diagnosis of Graves' disease was made according to American Thyroid Association guidelines. Patients for the study were recruited at an endocrinology department in Xi'an, China. Each patient gave 7 to 9.5 milliliters of peripheral blood, collected in an EDTA anticoagulant tube. Ficoll Paque Plus density gradient separation was used to isolate PBMCs, and no further T cell sorting was done. RNA quality was checked with an Agilent 2100 Bioanalyzer and agarose gel, and concentration with a NanoDrop 2000. Library construction relied on multiplex PCR. Sequencing used an Illumina HiSeq 4000. To build TCR beta libraries, CDR3 regions were amplified by Arm-PCR using iRepertoire HTBI primers. PCR products were gel purified before sequencing. Regarding the original processing steps: Gene usage analysis of CDR3 amino acid clonotypes relied on the approximately 68 TRBV and 13 to 15 TRBJ segments identified across samples. Filtered high-quality paired reads were merged into contigs using COPE and FqMerger. Contigs were aligned with BLAST to IMGT TRBV, TRBD and TRBJ reference genes, and CDR3 was defined per IMGT. Any clonotype with a frequency above 0.1% was classified as a highly expanded clone. Shannon entropy was used to measure repertoire diversity, and the Gini coefficient was used to measure V-J evenness. Clonotypes shared by more than one individual were considered public. The public reads were reanalyzed by TCRdb: fastp trimming at Q25, MiXCR alignment, in-frame beta chains only. Duplicate CDR3 protein sequences are folded into a single record with the most common DNA and genes. The V and J calls shown here were made by TCRdb, not taken from the authors' results. The table for this sample lists hundreds of thousands of distinct CDR3 sequences; 15% to 19% of them were counted only once. The top ten clonotypes cover over 20% of the sample.

This entry is derived from a study of regulatory T cells in long-lasting Graves disease (dated by TCRdb to the early 2020s). As for the study more broadly: Antithyroid drugs had been taken for less than 3 months by newly diagnosed Graves' disease patients. Persistent Graves' disease patients were compared with newly diagnosed Graves' disease patients by peripheral blood TCR sequencing and RNA sequencing. The study took place in China and was registered as a clinical trial. TCR sequencing covered 13 persistent and approximately 20 newly diagnosed Graves' disease patients, some 33 samples in total.

Based on the germline V gene, the CDR1 and CDR2 sequences are SNHLY and FYNNEI. Including cysteine and phenylalanine, the CDR3 has 15 amino acids. The DNA shown is the 45-base CDR3, in frame from base 1. Broader findings and caveats from the paper: As a limitation, the authors acknowledged that the small sample size may reduce accuracy. Only peripheral blood was studied, because thyroid tissue, the primary lesion, was inaccessible. Preferential use of TRBV28, TRBJ1-2 and TRBJ2-5 was observed in persistent disease, whereas TRBV20-1 and TRBJ2-1 were favored in newly diagnosed disease. Lower TCR Shannon entropy and fewer highly expanded clones were observed in persistent Graves' disease patients than in newly diagnosed patients, which suggested clonal expansion. Only the TCR beta chain was sequenced and analyzed. More public clonotypes were shared among persistent patients (roughly 2,900) than among newly diagnosed patients (966).

The sequence joins TRBV2 to TRBJ2-2, with no confident D gene call. The sequences come from peripheral blood mononuclear cells (PBMCs), collected at new diagnosis, from a patient treated with antithyroid drugs. The source of this sequence is a female donor with Graves disease. The CDR3 protein sequence reads: CASREGDTFPGELFF. The DNA is as follows: TGTGCCAGCAGAGAAGGAGACACCTTCCCTGGGGAGCTGTTTTTT. The reference TRBV2 and TRBJ2-2 proteins fill in what lies around the CDR3, so the full variable domain reads EPEVTQTPSHQVTQMGQEVILRCVPISNHLYFYWYRQILGQKVEFLVSFYNNEISEKSEIFDDQFSVERPDGSNFTLKIRSTKLEDSAMYFCASREGDTFPGELFFGEGSRLTVL.